A selection of T cell receptor beta chains follows, all from one sample in a study of low-dose radiotherapy and immunotherapy resistance in tumors. TCRdb ran MiXCR on the reads and lists one entry per CDR3 protein. The sample contains under 60,000 distinct CDR3 sequences, approximately 12% of which appear only once. Sequencing was performed on PBMCs, taken before treatment. Source of these receptors: a female donor with ovarian cancer. Both conserved end residues are part of each CDR3. Each record gives: CDR3 protein, CDR3 DNA, J gene, D gene, clone size, V gene. A D gene is named only where the DNA matches it firmly. The size entry is marked missing in some rows and otherwise reads once, few, many or a size class.

CDR3 protein: CASSLGLSSYEQYF
CDR3 DNA: TGTGCCAGCAGTTTAGGGCTGAGCTCCTACGAGCAGTACTTC
J gene: TRBJ2-7
D gene: .
clone size: many
V gene: TRBV12-3/TRBV12-4

CDR3 protein: CASTSPGGYGYTF
CDR3 DNA: TGTGCCAGCACCTCACCCGGGGGCTATGGCTACACCTTC
J gene: TRBJ1-2
D gene: .
clone size: many
V gene: TRBV28

CDR3 protein: CASSYARTTGARGNTIYF
CDR3 DNA: TGTGCCAGCAGTTACGCCCGAACCACAGGGGCGAGGGGAAACACCATATATTTT
J gene: TRBJ1-3
D gene: TRBD1
clone size: many
V gene: TRBV6-2/TRBV6-3

CDR3 protein: CASSASGTSFNEQFF
CDR3 DNA: TGTGCCAGCAGCGCGTCCGGGACTAGTTTCAATGAGCAGTTCTTC
J gene: TRBJ2-1
D gene: TRBD2
clone size: many
V gene: TRBV9

CDR3 protein: CASSPKSGGSGSRTQYF
CDR3 DNA: TGTGCCAGCAGCCCGAAGTCTGGCGGGAGTGGGTCGCGGACGCAGTATTTT
J gene: TRBJ2-3
D gene: TRBD2
clone size: many
V gene: TRBV7-2

CDR3 protein: CASSLGRANSGNTIYF
CDR3 DNA: TGTGCCAGCAGTTTAGGACGGGCGAACTCTGGAAACACCATATATTTT
J gene: TRBJ1-3
D gene: .
clone size: many
V gene: TRBV12-3/TRBV12-4

CDR3 protein: CASSFPPRVRSNQPQHF
CDR3 DNA: TGTGCCAGCAGTTTTCCCCCCAGGGTGAGAAGCAATCAGCCCCAGCATTTT
J gene: TRBJ1-5
D gene: .
clone size: many
V gene: TRBV28

CDR3 protein: CASSRLLGIEKLFF
CDR3 DNA: TGTGCCAGCAGCAGATTATTGGGAATAGAAAAACTGTTTTTT
J gene: TRBJ1-4
D gene: .
clone size: .
V gene: TRBV28

CDR3 protein: CASSQDTTGYEQFF
CDR3 DNA: TGTGCCAGCAGCCAAGATACCACAGGTTATGAGCAGTTCTTC
J gene: TRBJ2-1
D gene: .
clone size: many
V gene: TRBV14

CDR3 protein: CASSPERINEKLFF
CDR3 DNA: TGTGCCAGCTCACCAGAACGGATTAATGAAAAACTGTTTTTT
J gene: TRBJ1-4
D gene: .
clone size: many
V gene: TRBV18

CDR3 protein: CAGKTDDYGYTF
CDR3 DNA: TGTGCCGGCAAGACAGACGACTATGGCTACACCTTC
J gene: TRBJ1-2
D gene: .
clone size: many
V gene: TRBV30

CDR3 protein: CASSPPTGGTEAFF
CDR3 DNA: TGTGCCAGCAGCCCACCGACAGGGGGGACTGAAGCTTTCTTT
J gene: TRBJ1-1
D gene: TRBD1
clone size: many
V gene: TRBV5-6

CDR3 protein: CSVAGQQETQYF
CDR3 DNA: TGCAGCGTTGCGGGGCAGCAAGAGACCCAGTACTTC
J gene: TRBJ2-5
D gene: .
clone size: many
V gene: TRBV29-1

CDR3 protein: CASSEEGVGNQPQHF
CDR3 DNA: TGTGCCAGCAGTGAAGAGGGCGTGGGTAATCAGCCCCAGCATTTT
J gene: TRBJ1-5
D gene: .
clone size: many
V gene: TRBV2

CDR3 protein: CASSLSRGSDEQYF
CDR3 DNA: TGTGCCAGCAGTTTGTCTCGGGGATCTGACGAGCAGTACTTC
J gene: TRBJ2-7
D gene: .
clone size: .
V gene: TRBV28

CDR3 protein: CASSKGRFQYF
CDR3 DNA: TGTGCCAGCAGCAAAGGCCGGTTTCAGTACTTC
J gene: TRBJ2-4
D gene: .
clone size: many
V gene: TRBV28

CDR3 protein: CASTFMNLRTQYF
CDR3 DNA: TGTGCCAGCACCTTTATGAACCTAAGGACCCAGTACTTC
J gene: TRBJ2-5
D gene: .
clone size: many
V gene: TRBV28

CDR3 protein: CSAPSASRLDKEQFF
CDR3 DNA: TGCAGTGCCCCTTCCGCCAGCCGCCTTGACAAGGAGCAGTTCTTC
J gene: TRBJ2-1
D gene: .
clone size: many
V gene: TRBV20-1

CDR3 protein: CASRRTGVGETQYF
CDR3 DNA: TGTGCCAGCCGACGGACAGGGGTGGGAGAGACCCAGTACTTC
J gene: TRBJ2-5
D gene: TRBD1
clone size: many
V gene: TRBV2

CDR3 protein: CASSVSPGDTQYF
CDR3 DNA: TGCGCCAGCAGCGTATCCCCGGGGGATACGCAGTATTTT
J gene: TRBJ2-3
D gene: .
clone size: many
V gene: TRBV5-1

CDR3 protein: CASSWGQNYEQYF
CDR3 DNA: TGCGCCAGCAGCTGGGGACAGAACTACGAGCAGTACTTC
J gene: TRBJ2-7
D gene: TRBD1
clone size: many
V gene: TRBV5-1

CDR3 protein: CASSSGQGDYGYTF
CDR3 DNA: TGTGCCAGCAGCTCAGGACAGGGGGACTATGGCTACACCTTC
J gene: TRBJ1-2
D gene: TRBD1
clone size: .
V gene: TRBV7-9

CDR3 protein: CASSFSGTGGVGLAANTQYF
CDR3 DNA: TGTGCCAGCAGTTTTTCCGGGACAGGGGGCGTAGGGCTAGCGGCGAATACGCAGTATTTT
J gene: TRBJ2-3
D gene: TRBD1
clone size: many
V gene: TRBV12-3/TRBV12-4

CDR3 protein: CASSSGGAFFYEQYF
CDR3 DNA: TGTGCCAGCAGCTCTGGCGGAGCCTTCTTCTACGAGCAGTACTTC
J gene: TRBJ2-7
D gene: .
clone size: many
V gene: TRBV11-2

CDR3 protein: CASSLRAGLNYEQYF
CDR3 DNA: TGTGCCAGCAGCTTAAGGGCAGGGTTAAACTACGAGCAGTACTTC
J gene: TRBJ2-7
D gene: .
clone size: many
V gene: TRBV7-8

CDR3 protein: CASSEAGTRGYEQFF
CDR3 DNA: TGTGCCAGCAGTGAAGCGGGGACTAGAGGCTATGAGCAGTTCTTC
J gene: TRBJ2-1
D gene: TRBD2
clone size: many
V gene: TRBV2

CDR3 protein: CSGGGAGEDTQYF
CDR3 DNA: TGCAGTGGGGGGGGGGCTGGTGAAGATACGCAGTATTTT
J gene: TRBJ2-3
D gene: .
clone size: many
V gene: TRBV20-1

CDR3 protein: CASSWGGRGQPQHF
CDR3 DNA: TGTGCCAGCAGTTGGGGGGGCAGGGGTCAGCCCCAGCATTTT
J gene: TRBJ1-5
D gene: .
clone size: many
V gene: TRBV12-3/TRBV12-4